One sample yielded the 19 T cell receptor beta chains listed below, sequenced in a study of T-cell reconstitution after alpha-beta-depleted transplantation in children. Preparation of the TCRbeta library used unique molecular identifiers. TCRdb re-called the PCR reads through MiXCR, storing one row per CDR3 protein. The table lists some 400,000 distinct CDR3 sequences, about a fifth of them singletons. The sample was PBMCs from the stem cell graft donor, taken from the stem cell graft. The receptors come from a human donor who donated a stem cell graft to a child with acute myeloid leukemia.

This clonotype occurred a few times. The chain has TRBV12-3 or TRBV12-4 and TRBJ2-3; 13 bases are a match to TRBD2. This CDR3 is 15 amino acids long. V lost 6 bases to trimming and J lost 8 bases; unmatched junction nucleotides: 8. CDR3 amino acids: CASRTSGRFRVTQYF. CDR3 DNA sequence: TGTGCCAGCAGGACTAGCGGGAGGTTCAGGGTTACGCAGTATTTT.

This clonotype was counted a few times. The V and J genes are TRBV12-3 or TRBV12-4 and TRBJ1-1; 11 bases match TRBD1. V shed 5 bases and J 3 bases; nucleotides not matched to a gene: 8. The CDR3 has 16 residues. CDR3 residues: CASSRTGGRKDTEAFF. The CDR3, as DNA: TGTGCCAGCAGTCGGACAGGGGGCAGGAAGGACACTGAAGCTTTCTTT.

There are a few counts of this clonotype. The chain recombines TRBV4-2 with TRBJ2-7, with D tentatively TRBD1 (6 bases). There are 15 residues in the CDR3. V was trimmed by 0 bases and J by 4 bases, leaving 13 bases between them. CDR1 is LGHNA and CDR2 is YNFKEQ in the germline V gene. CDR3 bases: TGTGCCAGCAGCCAAGATAGATCAGGGGTGTACGAGCAGTACTTC. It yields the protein CASSQDRSGVYEQYF.

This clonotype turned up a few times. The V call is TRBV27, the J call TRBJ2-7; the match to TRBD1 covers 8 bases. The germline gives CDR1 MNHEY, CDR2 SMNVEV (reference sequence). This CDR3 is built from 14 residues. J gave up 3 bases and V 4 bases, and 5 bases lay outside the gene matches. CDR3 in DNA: TGTGCCAGCAGTTCCAAGACAGGGGACTACGAGCAGTACTTC. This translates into CASSSKTGDYEQYF.

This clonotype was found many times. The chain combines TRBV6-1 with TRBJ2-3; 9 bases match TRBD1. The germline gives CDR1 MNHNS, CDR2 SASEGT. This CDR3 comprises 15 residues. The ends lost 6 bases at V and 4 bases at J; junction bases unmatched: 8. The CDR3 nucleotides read TGTGCCAGCAGAACTACAGGGGGCGAAGCAGATACGCAGTATTTT. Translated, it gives CASRTTGGEADTQYF.

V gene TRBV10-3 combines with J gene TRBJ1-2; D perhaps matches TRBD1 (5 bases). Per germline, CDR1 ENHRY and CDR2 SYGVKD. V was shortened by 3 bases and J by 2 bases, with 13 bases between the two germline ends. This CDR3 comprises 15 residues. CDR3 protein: CAISDFLGTNYGYTF. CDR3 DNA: TGTGCCATCAGTGATTTCTTGGGGACCAACTATGGCTACACCTTC.

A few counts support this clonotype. CDR3 sequence (DNA): TGTGCCTGGAGTGTGGCGGGCTACGAGCAGTACTTC. Encoded protein: CAWSVAGYEQYF. This sequence joins TRBV30 and TRBJ2-7; possible D gene TRBD2, 5 bases. The CDR3 totals 12 residues. V dropped 0 bases and J dropped 3 bases, with 6 bases sitting between them. Germline V gene sequence: CDR1 GTSNPN, CDR2 SVGIG (reference sequence).

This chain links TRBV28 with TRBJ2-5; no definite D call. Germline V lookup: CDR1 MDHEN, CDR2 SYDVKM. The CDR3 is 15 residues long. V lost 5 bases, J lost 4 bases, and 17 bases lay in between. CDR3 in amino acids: CASSPPMDPGETQYF. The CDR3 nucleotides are TGTGCCAGCAGTCCCCCAATGGATCCTGGAGAGACCCAGTACTTC.

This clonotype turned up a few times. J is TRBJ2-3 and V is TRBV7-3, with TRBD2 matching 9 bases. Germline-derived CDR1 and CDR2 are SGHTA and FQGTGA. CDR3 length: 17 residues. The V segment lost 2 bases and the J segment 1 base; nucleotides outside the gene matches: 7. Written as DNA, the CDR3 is TGTGCCAGCAGCTTACCCATAGCGGGAGAGGGCACAGATACGCAGTATTTT. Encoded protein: CASSLPIAGEGTDTQYF. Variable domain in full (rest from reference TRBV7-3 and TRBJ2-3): GAGVSQTPSNKVTEKGKYVELRCDPISGHTALYWYRQSLGQGPEFLIYFQGTGAADDSGLPNDRFFAVRPEGSVSTLKIQRTERGDSAVYLCASSLPIAGEGTDTQYFGPGTRLTVL.

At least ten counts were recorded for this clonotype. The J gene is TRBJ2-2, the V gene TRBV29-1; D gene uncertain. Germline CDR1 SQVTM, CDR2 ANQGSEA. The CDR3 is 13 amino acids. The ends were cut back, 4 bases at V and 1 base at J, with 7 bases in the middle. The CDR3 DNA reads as TGCAGCGTTGGCCAGCTGAACACCGGGGAGCTGTTTTTT. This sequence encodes CSVGQLNTGELFF.

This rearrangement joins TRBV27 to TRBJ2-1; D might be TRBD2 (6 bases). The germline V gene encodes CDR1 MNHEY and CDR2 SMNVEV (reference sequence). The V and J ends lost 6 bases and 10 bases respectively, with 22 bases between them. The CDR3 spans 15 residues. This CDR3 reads CASRPKRPPGREQFF. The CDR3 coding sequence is TGTGCCAGCAGACCTAAGAGGCCCCCGGGGAGGGAGCAGTTCTTC.

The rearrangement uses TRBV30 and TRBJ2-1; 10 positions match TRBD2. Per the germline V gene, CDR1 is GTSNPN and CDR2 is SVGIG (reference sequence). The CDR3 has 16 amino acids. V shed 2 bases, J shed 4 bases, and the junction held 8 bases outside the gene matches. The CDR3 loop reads CAWSRFTSGDYNEQFF. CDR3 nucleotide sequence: TGTGCCTGGAGTAGGTTCACTAGCGGGGATTACAATGAGCAGTTCTTC. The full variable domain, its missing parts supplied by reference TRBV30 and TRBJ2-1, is SQTIHQWPATLVQPVGSPLSLECTVEGTSNPNLYWYRQAAGRGLQLLFYSVGIGQISSEVPQNLSASRPQDRQFILSSKKLLLSDSGFYLCAWSRFTSGDYNEQFFGPGTRLTVL.

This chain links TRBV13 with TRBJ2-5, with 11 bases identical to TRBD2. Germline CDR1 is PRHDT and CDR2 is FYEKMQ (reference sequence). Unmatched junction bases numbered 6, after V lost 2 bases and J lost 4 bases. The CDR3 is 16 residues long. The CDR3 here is CASSLSSGRTGETQYF. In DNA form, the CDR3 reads TGTGCCAGCAGCTTATCTAGCGGGAGGACCGGAGAGACCCAGTACTTC.

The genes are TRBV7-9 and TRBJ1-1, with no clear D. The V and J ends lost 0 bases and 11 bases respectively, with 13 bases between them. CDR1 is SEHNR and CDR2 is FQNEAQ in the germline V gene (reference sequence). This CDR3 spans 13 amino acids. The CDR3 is CASSLAAATQAFF. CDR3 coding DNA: TGTGCCAGCAGCTTAGCGGCAGCCACCCAGGCTTTCTTT.

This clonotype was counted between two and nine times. CDR3 protein: CASLARAHGQYF. Written as DNA, the CDR3 is TGCGCCAGCTTGGCCCGAGCCCACGGGCAGTACTTC. The genes are TRBV10-2 and TRBJ2-7; no clear D gene. The germline V gene encodes CDR1 WSHSY and CDR2 SAAADI. The CDR3 length is 12 residues. V was cut by 8 bases and J by 9 bases, with 17 bases left in between.

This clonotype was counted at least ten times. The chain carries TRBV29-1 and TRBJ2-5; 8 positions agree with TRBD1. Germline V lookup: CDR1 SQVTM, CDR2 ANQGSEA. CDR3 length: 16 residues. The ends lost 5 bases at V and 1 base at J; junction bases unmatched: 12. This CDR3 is CSVYARGTGRQETQYF. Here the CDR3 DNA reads TGCAGCGTTTACGCCCGCGGGACAGGTCGCCAAGAGACCCAGTACTTC.

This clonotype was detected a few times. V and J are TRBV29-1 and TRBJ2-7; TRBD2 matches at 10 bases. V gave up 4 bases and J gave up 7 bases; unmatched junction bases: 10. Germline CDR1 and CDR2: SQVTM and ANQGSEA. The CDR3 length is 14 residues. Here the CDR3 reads CSVAQAGGPEEQYF. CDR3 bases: TGCAGCGTTGCACAAGCGGGAGGGCCGGAGGAGCAGTACTTC.

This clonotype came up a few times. In nucleotides, the CDR3 is TGTGCCAGCTTGGGACTAGCGGGTGAAGCCTACGAGCAGTACTTC. This encodes CASLGLAGEAYEQYF. The V and J genes are TRBV25-1 and TRBJ2-7; TRBD2 matches 12 bases. V lost 8 bases to trimming and J lost 2 bases; unmatched junction nucleotides: 7. This CDR3 has 15 residues. Germline lookup yields CDR1 MGHDK and CDR2 SYGVNS.

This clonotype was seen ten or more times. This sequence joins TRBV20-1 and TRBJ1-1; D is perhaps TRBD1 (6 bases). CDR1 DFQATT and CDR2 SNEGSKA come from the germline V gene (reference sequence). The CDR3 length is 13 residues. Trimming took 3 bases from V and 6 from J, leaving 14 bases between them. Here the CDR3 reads CSASVPGGPEAFF. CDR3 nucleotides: TGCAGTGCTAGTGTCCCCGGGGGCCCTGAAGCTTTCTTT.